These T cell receptor beta chains were read from a single sample in a study of blood T cell repertoires in COVID-19. Method: immunoSEQ multiplex PCR; TCRdb's copy keeps in-frame clones and lacks some. The sample has 350,000 to 450,000 clones; 80% to 95% are singletons. Sequenced input: PBMCs or T cells enriched from blood (not recorded which). The receptors here all came from a woman aged 40-49 years who had been exposed to COVID-19. The CDR3 runs from the conserved cysteine through the conserved F or W. D genes are given only for firm matches. Size tells how often a clone was seen (once, few, many) or the class of an expanded clone, and some rows leave it out.

CDR3,DNA,D,V,J,size
CASSKSTDYGYTF,TGTGCCAGCAGTAAAAGCACAGACTATGGCTACACCTTC,NA,TRBV7-2,TRBJ1-2,NA
CASSDLTGTGGHQETQYF,TGTGCCAGCAGTGACCTTACGGGGACAGGGGGCCACCAAGAGACCCAGTACTTC,TRBD1,TRBV25-1,TRBJ2-5,NA
CASSTKDRVVADTQYF,TGTGCCAGCAGTACAAAGGACAGGGTGGTCGCAGATACGCAGTATTTT,TRBD1,TRBV2,TRBJ2-3,NA
CASSLTAPTDTQYF,TGTGCCAGCAGCTTAACGGCCCCCACAGATACGCAGTATTTT,NA,TRBV7-3,TRBJ2-3,NA
CASSVRDSIYGYTF,TGTGCCAGTAGTGTCAGGGACAGCATCTATGGCTACACCTTC,TRBD1,TRBV19,TRBJ1-2,once
CASSNALSGLNYGYTF,TGCGCCAGCAGCAATGCCTTGTCGGGACTTAACTATGGCTACACCTTC,NA,TRBV5-1,TRBJ1-2,NA
CATSRDWPRGQGGNQPQHF,TGTGCCACCAGCAGAGATTGGCCGAGGGGACAGGGGGGCAATCAGCCCCAGCATTTT,TRBD1,TRBV15,TRBJ1-5,NA
CASSTLGGNSPLHF,TGTGCCAGCAGTACCCTGGGGGGGAATTCACCCCTCCACTTT,NA,TRBV27,TRBJ1-6,NA
CASSAPSGGVETQYF,TGTGCCAGCAGCGCGCCTAGCGGGGGTGTAGAGACCCAGTACTTC,TRBD2,TRBV5-5,TRBJ2-5,NA
CASSPGTGTKNIQYF,TGTGCCAGTAGTCCCGGGACAGGGACCAAAAACATTCAGTACTTC,TRBD1,TRBV19,TRBJ2-4,NA
CASSQLRTSEMRNYGYTF,TGTGCCAGCAGCCAACTACGGACATCCGAGATGAGAAACTATGGCTACACCTTC,NA,TRBV14,TRBJ1-2,NA
CASSPSPTGNTEAFF,TGTGCCAGCAGCCCCTCCCCGACGGGGAACACTGAAGCTTTCTTT,NA,TRBV7-9,TRBJ1-1,NA
CAISDLAGGQETQYF,TGTGCCATCAGTGACCTAGCGGGAGGACAAGAGACCCAGTACTTC,TRBD2,TRBV10-3,TRBJ2-5,NA
CATRRGGVNYGYTF,TGTGCCACGCGGCGGGGAGGGGTTAACTATGGCTACACCTTC,NA,TRBV2,TRBJ1-2,NA
CAWTKVGMGEAFF,TGTGCCTGGACTAAGGTCGGGATGGGTGAAGCTTTCTTT,NA,TRBV30,TRBJ1-1,NA
CASTPGGTGILYGYTF,TGTGCCAGCACCCCGGGAGGGACAGGGATCCTCTATGGCTACACCTTC,TRBD1,TRBV2,TRBJ1-2,NA
CASSPVGGTRVPKLFF,TGCGCCAGCAGCCCCGTGGGGGGGACCCGGGTCCCTAAACTGTTTTTT,NA,TRBV5-1,TRBJ1-4,NA
CASRTGLSSYNEQFF,TGTGCCAGTAGAACGGGACTTAGCTCCTACAATGAGCAGTTCTTC,NA,TRBV19,TRBJ2-1,once
CASNTRQGGTGELFF,TGCGCCAGCAACACCCGGCAGGGAGGCACCGGGGAGCTGTTTTTT,NA,TRBV5-1,TRBJ2-2,NA
CASRQGSNQPQHF,TGTGCCAGCAGACAGGGGAGCAACCAGCCCCAGCATTTT,TRBD1,TRBV2,TRBJ1-5,NA
CATSRSTGTESYEQYF,TGTGCCACCAGCAGGTCGACCGGGACTGAGTCCTACGAGCAGTACTTC,NA,TRBV15,TRBJ2-7,NA
CASRGTGGREKLFF,TGCGCCAGCAGGGGGACAGGGGGCCGTGAAAAACTGTTTTTT,TRBD1,TRBV10-2,TRBJ1-4,NA
CASSRDGGGTDTQYF,TGTGCCAGCAGCCGCGATGGCGGGGGAACAGATACGCAGTATTTT,TRBD2,TRBV7-2,TRBJ2-3,NA
CASSQGSNEQFF,TGTGCCAGCAGTCAGGGGAGCAATGAGCAGTTCTTC,NA,TRBV5-4,TRBJ2-1,NA
CASSVAGYGYTF,TGTGCCAGTTCTGTGGCTGGCTATGGCTACACCTTC,NA,TRBV19,TRBJ1-2,NA
CASSLGLGYNEQFF,TGCGCCAGCAGCTTGGGACTTGGGTACAATGAGCAGTTCTTC,NA,TRBV5-1,TRBJ2-1,NA